The rows below give T cell receptor beta chains drawn from one sample of a study of cytomegalovirus exposure and HLA in healthy donors. This table comes from immunoSEQ multiplex PCR, and its TCRdb copy is limited to in-frame clones, with some not included. The sample has about 150,000 clones; roughly 80% are singletons. The source material was PBMCs. All receptors derive from a man aged 25 to 40 in good health and CMV-seropositive. Each CDR3 is given with its conserved first and last residue.

v_call,j_call,cdr3_length,cdr3_aa
TRBV9,TRBJ2-3,17,CASSVDRAGGNTDTQYF
TRBV4-2,TRBJ1-4,16,CASSQDLGGQGEKLFF
TRBV29-1,TRBJ1-1,13,CSVGGQGVAEAFF
TRBV19,TRBJ2-2,14,CASSTTGRSGELFF
TRBV11-2,TRBJ2-1,19,CASSFLAGVTFGGYNEQFF
TRBV5-6,TRBJ1-2,13,CASSLAPVYGYTF
TRBV18,TRBJ1-4,13,CASSWEFGEKLFF
TRBV18,TRBJ1-1,13,CASSPGQPRGAFF
TRBV11-3,TRBJ2-1,14,CASSLDWEANEQFF
TRBV5-1,TRBJ2-7,15,CASSPKASGTYEQYF
TRBV18,TRBJ1-1,15,CASSPYRGDGTEAFF
TRBV18,-,15,CASSPTGQGSYEQYF
TRBV15,TRBJ2-5,15,CATSRAQTGGETQYF
TRBV18,TRBJ2-7,15,CASSRLGRDAYEQYF
TRBV28,TRBJ1-3,16,CASSFSGGTSGNTIYF
TRBV6-5,TRBJ2-7,14,CASRSGTGAYEQYF
TRBV5-5,TRBJ2-1,15,CASSFSGRAGNEQFF
TRBV6-5,TRBJ2-7,15,CASSYTRGLPYEQYF
TRBV28,TRBJ1-4,16,CASSSSGGSVGEKLFF
TRBV6-5,TRBJ1-3,14,CASSSTNYGNTIYF
TRBV7-9,TRBJ1-1,13,CASSFGQGAEAFF
TRBV5-4,TRBJ2-3,13,CASSLKGADTQYF
TRBV11-2,TRBJ2-1,17,CASSYDLGQGAIGEQFF
TRBV5-1,TRBJ2-7,16,CASSSGVGATSYEQYF
TRBV2,TRBJ1-4,12,CASGQANEKLFF
TRBV2,TRBJ1-5,17,CASRPTGTGGPMQPQHF
TRBV5-5,TRBJ1-1,13,CASSVGPGLEAFF
TRBV6-5,TRBJ2-7,14,CASRSRQGPYEQYF
TRBV11-2,TRBJ2-1,14,CASSSGTRAGEQFF